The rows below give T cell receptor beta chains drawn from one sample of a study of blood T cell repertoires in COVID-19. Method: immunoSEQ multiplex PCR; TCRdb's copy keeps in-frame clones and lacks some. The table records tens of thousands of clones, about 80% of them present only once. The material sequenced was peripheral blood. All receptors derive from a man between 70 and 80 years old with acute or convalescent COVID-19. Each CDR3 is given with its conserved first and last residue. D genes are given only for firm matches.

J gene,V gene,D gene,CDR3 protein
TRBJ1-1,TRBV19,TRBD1,CASTTGGTEAFF
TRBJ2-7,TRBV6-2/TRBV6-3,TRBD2,CASSSLPGLAGGNEQYF
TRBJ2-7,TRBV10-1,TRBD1,CASSEGTDRRTYEQYF
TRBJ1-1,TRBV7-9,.,CASTSYRQGGGTEAFF
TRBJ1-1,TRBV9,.,CASSVTGSWGTEAFF
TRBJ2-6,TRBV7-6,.,CASSLALTGTRLPSGANVLTF
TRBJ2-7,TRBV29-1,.,CSVGTGFEQYF
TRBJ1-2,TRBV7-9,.,CASSLVFSTGTSSNYGYTF
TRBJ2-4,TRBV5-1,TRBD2,CASSPAGGDGKNIQYF
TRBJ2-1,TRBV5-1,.,CASSTQGDAGFNEQFF
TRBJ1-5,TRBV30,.,CAWKQSGRENQPQHF
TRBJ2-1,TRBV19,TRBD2,CASTMAVAGGNEQFF
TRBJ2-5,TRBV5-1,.,CASSLQGSFQETQYF
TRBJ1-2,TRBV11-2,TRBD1,CASSSWDRGDYGYTF
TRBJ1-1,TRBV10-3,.,CAVRGELNTEAFF
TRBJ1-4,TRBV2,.,CASSVNPTNEKLFF
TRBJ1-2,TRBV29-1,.,CSVDSGGGSRGYTF